These 23 T cell receptor beta chains were all obtained from the same sample, sequenced in a study of blood T cell repertoires in COVID-19 (dated by TCRdb to 2018 to 2020). Receptor amplification or capture employed the immunoSEQ multiplex PCR assay. TCRdb's version of the immuneACCESS table is confined to in-frame rearrangements and falls short of the full clone set. An unresolved V gene accounts for under half of the shortfall where checked; the remainder is of unknown origin. This sample lists fewer than 80,000 clones; roughly 82% were detected once. Approximately 5.3% of the sample goes to the ten largest clones. The source material was peripheral blood. The receptors shown here come from a human donor in a cohort sampled during active COVID-19.

The rearrangement links TRBV19 to TRBJ1-1, with D possibly matching TRBD1 (6 bases). Germline V lookup: CDR1 LNHDA, CDR2 SQIVND (reference sequence). V lost 3 bases and J lost 1, with 12 bases in between. CDR3 length: 15 residues. The CDR3 is CASSILDSSNTEAFF. In DNA form, the CDR3 reads TGTGCCAGTAGTATCCTGGACAGCTCGAACACTGAAGCTTTCTTT.

V and J are TRBV6-6 and TRBJ2-5, with D possibly being TRBD2 (6 bases). Germline V gives CDR1 MNHNY, CDR2 SVGAGI (reference sequence). This CDR3 region has 14 residues. V lost 1 base, J lost 4 bases, and 10 bases lay in between. CDR3 in amino acids: CASSYLGGGETQYF. The CDR3, as DNA: TGTGCCAGCAGTTACTTGGGGGGTGGAGAGACCCAGTACTTC.

This clone appeared a single time. The chain employs TRBV7-8 and TRBJ1-2, with a tentative D call TRBD1 (6 bases). The germline V and J ends were trimmed by 5 bases and 4 bases, with 20 bases remaining between them. This CDR3 comprises 16 residues. Germline CDR1 and CDR2: SGHVS and FQNEAQ. CDR3 nucleotides: TGTGCCAGCAGCCAGCCCTCGGGGGGCGGGAGCTATGGCTACACCTTC. Encoded protein: CASSQPSGGGSYGYTF.

This chain joins TRBV5-1 and TRBJ2-2, with TRBD1 as a possible D gene (5 bases). Germline V lookup: CDR1 SGHRS, CDR2 YFSETQ. The CDR3 consists of 13 residues. Trimming stripped 3 bases from V and 6 bases from J, with 9 bases between. The CDR3: CASSSTQAGELFF. The CDR3 nucleotides read TGCGCCAGCAGCTCGACACAGGCCGGGGAGCTGTTTTTT.

This clone was seen a single time. This chain joins TRBV2 and TRBJ1-1; no firm D call. Per the germline V gene, CDR1 is SNHLY and CDR2 is FYNNEI. V gave up 4 bases and J gave up 6 bases, with 9 bases separating them. CDR3 length: 12 residues. In DNA, the CDR3 is TGTGCCAGCAGTGTACACGAGGCTGAAGCTTTCTTT. This codes for CASSVHEAEAFF.

The V gene is TRBV5-1, the J gene TRBJ1-6; D might be TRBD1 (5 bases). The CDR3 covers 15 residues. Germline V CDR1 and CDR2: SGHRS, YFSETQ. The V end lost 0 bases, the J end lost 7 bases, and 11 bases lay between the germline ends. The CDR3 nucleotides read TGCGCCAGCAGCTTGGACAGGACACGAAATTCACCCCTCCACTTT. It codes for CASSLDRTRNSPLHF.

The chain employs TRBV30 and TRBJ1-5; D is undetermined. V dropped 3 bases and J dropped 3 bases, with 9 bases sitting between them. Germline CDR1 and CDR2: GTSNPN and SVGIG (reference sequence). This CDR3 comprises 13 residues. CDR3 region: CAWSADINQPQHF. The CDR3 DNA reads as TGTGCCTGGAGCGCAGACATCAATCAGCCCCAGCATTTT.

The rearrangement joins TRBV27 to TRBJ2-7; a weak D match, TRBD1 (5 bases). The germline V and J ends were trimmed by 4 bases and 1 base, with 11 bases remaining between them. Per the germline V gene, CDR1 is MNHEY and CDR2 is SMNVEV (reference sequence). CDR3 length equals 14 residues. CDR3 protein: CASSYQGFSYEQYF. The CDR3 bases are TGTGCCAGCAGTTATCAGGGTTTTTCCTACGAGCAGTACTTC.

V is TRBV28 and J is TRBJ1-1; weak D call: TRBD1 (5 bases). The CDR3 loop spans 13 amino acids. V lost 6 bases to trimming and J lost 0 bases, with 8 bases between them. Germline CDR1 MDHEN, CDR2 SYDVKM. The CDR3 is CASRGGMNTEAFF. The DNA of the CDR3 is TGTGCCAGCAGGGGGGGGATGAACACTGAAGCTTTCTTT.

The chain combines TRBV2 with TRBJ1-1, with 8 bases matching TRBD1. V was clipped by 6 bases and J by 1 base; unmatched bases: 4. The CDR3 sequence is 14 residues long. Germline CDR1 SNHLY, CDR2 FYNNEI. CDR3 DNA sequence: TGTGCCAGCAGGGAAACAGGGGGGAACACTGAAGCTTTCTTT. It encodes CASRETGGNTEAFF.

V is TRBV30 and J is TRBJ1-1, with D possibly being TRBD1 (6 bases). There are 13 residues in the CDR3. Per germline, CDR1 GTSNPN and CDR2 SVGIG (reference sequence). V was clipped by 8 bases and J by 0 bases, with 13 bases between them. The CDR3 nucleotides are TGTGCCATCACAGGGCTGGTGAACACTGAAGCTTTCTTT. Protein product: CAITGLVNTEAFF.

The rearrangement joins TRBV7-2 to TRBJ1-2; D is undetermined. Germline V gene sequence: CDR1 SGHTA, CDR2 FQGNSA. The V end was cut by 2 bases, the J end by 2 bases, with 9 bases between. The CDR3 runs to 14 residues. In nucleotides, the CDR3 is TGTGCCAGCAGCTTAACAGACTACAACTATGGCTACACCTTC. This translates into CASSLTDYNYGYTF.

CDR3 amino acids: CASSLDGGSTDTQYF. CDR3 nucleotides: TGTGCCAGCAGCTTGGACGGGGGGAGCACAGATACGCAGTATTTT. The chain links TRBV5-4 to TRBJ2-3; TRBD2 agrees at 7 bases. Germline assignment: CDR1 SGHNT and CDR2 YYREEE (reference sequence). Trimming removed 0 bases from V and 0 bases from J; junction bases left unmatched: 1. The CDR3 is 15 residues long.

The rearrangement uses TRBV7-2 and TRBJ2-3; a possible D gene is TRBD1 (5 bases). CDR1 SGHTA and CDR2 FQGNSA come from the germline V gene. The CDR3 runs to 14 residues. V lost 5 bases and J lost 5, with 14 bases in between. The CDR3 DNA is TGTGCCAGCAGCCCCGTCCCAGGGTTAGATACGCAGTATTTT. Its translation: CASSPVPGLDTQYF.

V gene TRBV19 combines with J gene TRBJ2-3, with no clear D. The germline V gene has CDR1 LNHDA and CDR2 SQIVND (reference sequence). Trimming cost V 5 bases and J 2 bases, with 11 bases left between them. The CDR3 runs 14 residues. The CDR3: CASSGEPTTDTQYF. DNA of the CDR3: TGTGCCAGTAGTGGAGAACCGACCACAGATACGCAGTATTTT.

This chain connects TRBV2 to TRBJ1-2; 7 bases fit TRBD1. This CDR3 region has 17 residues. Losses at the gene ends were 2 bases for V and 4 bases for J; bases not matched to a gene: 13. CDR1 and CDR2 from the germline V gene are SNHLY and FYNNEI. The CDR3 spells CASSELGGDRAGYGYTF. The CDR3 DNA reads as TGTGCCAGCAGTGAACTGGGTGGCGACAGGGCGGGCTATGGCTACACCTTC.

This clone was seen a handful of times. The V call is TRBV18, the J call TRBJ2-7; 12 positions agree with TRBD2. The CDR3 spans 15 residues. V lost 2 bases and J lost 5; bases outside the gene matches: 4. The germline gives CDR1 KGHSH, CDR2 LQKENI. The CDR3 is CASSPGLAGSHEQYF. The CDR3 region has the DNA TGTGCCAGCTCACCAGGACTAGCGGGGTCCCACGAGCAGTACTTC.

The rearrangement uses TRBV10-3 and TRBJ2-3; 8 bases match TRBD2. The CDR3 is 15 residues long. Trimming cost V 7 bases and J 1 base; bases outside gene matches: 7. Germline lookup yields CDR1 ENHRY and CDR2 SYGVKD. The CDR3: CAITRGSGGTDTQYF. The CDR3 bases are TGTGCCATCACTAGGGGTAGCGGGGGCACAGATACGCAGTATTTT.

This chain uses TRBV18 with TRBJ1-4; no clear D gene. V lost 6 bases to trimming and J lost 2 bases, with 13 bases between them. Germline CDR1 and CDR2: KGHSH and LQKENI. CDR3 length: 15 residues. The CDR3 loop reads CASSPLSRTNEKLFF. The CDR3 nucleotides read TGTGCCAGCTCCCCGCTCTCTCGGACTAATGAAAAACTGTTTTTT. The whole variable domain, filled in from reference TRBV18 and TRBJ1-4, reads NAGVMQNPRHLVRRRGQEARLRCSPMKGHSHVYWYRQLPEEGLKFMVYLQKENIIDESGMPKERFSAEFPKEGPSILRIQQVVRGDSAAYFCASSPLSRTNEKLFFGSGTQLSVL.

CDR3 residues: CSAEDRGDEQYF. The CDR3 DNA sequence: TGCAGCGCAGAGGACAGGGGCGACGAGCAGTACTTC. This chain uses TRBV29-1 with TRBJ2-7; the match to TRBD1 covers 9 bases. The V and J ends lost 7 bases and 5 bases, in that order; junction bases with no gene match: 6. Germline V gives CDR1 SQVTM, CDR2 ANQGSEA. The length of the CDR3 is 12 residues.

The chain recombines TRBV6-2 or TRBV6-3 with TRBJ2-7; 10 nucleotides line up with TRBD1. The CDR3 is 16 residues long. V dropped 6 bases and J dropped 6; count of bases not matched to a gene: 14. Germline V gives CDR1 MNHEY, CDR2 SVGEGT. The CDR3 nucleotides are TGTGCCAGCAGCCCTCGTCGGGGACAGGGGACAGGCGAGCAGTACTTC. It translates to CASSPRRGQGTGEQYF.

The rearrangement links TRBV6-1 to TRBJ2-3; 8 bases fit TRBD2. J lost 4 bases, V lost 2 bases, and 8 bases had no gene match. CDR3 length: 16 amino acids. Per the germline V gene, CDR1 is MNHNS and CDR2 is SASEGT. CDR3 in DNA: TGTGCCAGCAGTGAATTCGGTGTAGCGGGGCCAGATACGCAGTATTTT. Amino acid sequence: CASSEFGVAGPDTQYF.

The chain combines TRBV4-1 with TRBJ2-7, with 12 bases identical to TRBD2. V dropped 0 bases and J dropped 2; count of bases not matched to a gene: 2. This CDR3 has 16 amino acids. Germline V gene sequence: CDR1 MGHRA, CDR2 YSYEKL. The CDR3 loop reads CASSQEASGGAYEQYF. The CDR3 DNA reads as TGCGCCAGCAGCCAAGAAGCTAGCGGGGGGGCCTACGAGCAGTACTTC.